This T cell receptor beta chain was retrieved from a study of regulatory T cells in long-lasting Graves disease. Losses at the gene ends were 1 base for V and 6 bases for J; bases not matched to a gene: 0. This CDR3 has 12 amino acids. Germline lookup yields CDR1 GTSNPN and CDR2 SVGIG (reference sequence). The time point: persistent/refractory GD, antithyroid drugs over 5 years with positive TRAb. The TCR library was made from RNA extracted from PBMCs. Arm-PCR with iRepertoire HTBI primers amplified the CDR3 regions for these TCR beta libraries. TCRdb ran MiXCR on the multiplex PCR reads and lists one entry per CDR3 protein. The sample yields approximately 500,000 distinct CDR3 sequences, 20% to 25% seen once. This clonotype was detected a few times.

The sample here was peripheral blood mononuclear cells (PBMCs), taken when the disease was refractory, from a patient treated with antithyroid drugs. V is TRBV30 and J is TRBJ2-1; 7 positions match TRBD2. This TCR was sampled from a female donor with Graves disease. CDR3 in amino acids: CAWSGGGNEQFF. Written as DNA, the CDR3 is TGTGCCTGGAGTGGGGGGGGCAATGAGCAGTTCTTC. The full variable domain, its missing parts supplied by reference TRBV30 and TRBJ2-1, is SQTIHQWPATLVQPVGSPLSLECTVEGTSNPNLYWYRQAAGRGLQLLFYSVGIGQISSEVPQNLSASRPQDRQFILSSKKLLLSDSGFYLCAWSGGGNEQFFGPGTRLTVL.